This passage covers 2 T cell receptor beta chains from one sample sequenced in a study of cytomegalovirus exposure and HLA in healthy donors. Both 60 Vbeta primers and 13 Jbeta primers went into the PCR. TCRdb keeps only in-frame clones here, not all; method: immunoSEQ multiplex PCR. The sample records tens of thousands of clones, 75% to 80% being singletons. Sample: PBMCs. Receptor source: a man aged 25-40 years in good health and CMV-seronegative.

The V call is TRBV21-1, the J call TRBJ1-2; no check of the table's D call, TRBD1, against the DNA was made. TRBV21-1 is a listed pseudogene. The CDR3 extends over 13 amino acids. DNA of the CDR3: TGTGCCAGCAGGCACAGGGCTAACTATGGCTACACCTTC. This translates into CASRHRANYGYTF.

The genes are TRBV9 and TRBJ2-5; the match to TRBD2 covers 8 bases. The CDR3 totals 14 residues. J was trimmed by 5 bases and V by 0 bases; bases with no gene match: 3. Germline CDR1 SGDLS, CDR2 YYNGEE. The CDR3 DNA reads TGTGCCAGCAGCGTAGGAGGCGGGAGGGAGACCCAGTACTTC. This translates into CASSVGGGRETQYF.